What follows is one T cell receptor (beta chain) and its context. Its matching antigen is unknown. Germline and junction disagree at one end, which may indicate a read error. The CDR3 is 11 residues long. The germline V gene encodes CDR1 MNHEY and CDR2 SVGEGT. Semi-nested PCR with Nested Universal Primer A followed constant-region reverse priming of full-length variable regions. A single record per CDR3 protein comes from TCRdb applying MiXCR to the 5' RACE reads. This sample has approximately 60,000 distinct CDR3 sequences; 28% occur once, and the top ten carry approximately 3.3%. Study outcomes and limitations: The larger-cohort validation was restricted to a single TCR beta V-J rearrangement rather than whole repertoires. Tumor memory CD4+ T cell TCR gene usage was found to cluster with blood and lymph node memory CD4+ cells and with lymph node naive CD4+ cells.

The sequenced sample was tumor-infiltrating memory CD4+ T cells sorted from the breast tumor. Specified subset: memory CD4+ T cells, CD4+CD45RO+CD25-. The clonotype comes from a female donor with breast cancer. The rearrangement joins TRBV6-2 or TRBV6-3 to TRBJ2-7, with D possibly TRBD2 on 5 matching bases. In nucleotides, the CDR3 is TGTGCCAGCGAATACGGGGTCGAGAAGTACTTC. Translating gives CASEYGVEKYF.